This T cell receptor (beta chain) was captured by sequencing in a study of OX40 agonist ivuxolimab in advanced cancers. Study-wide results and caveats: Specificity for antigen went undetermined in the expanded peripheral T cells.

The sample holds one count of this clone. Its antigen is currently unknown. TCRdb's copy holds only in-frame clones and misses some; the assay was immunoSEQ multiplex PCR. The data show fewer than 60,000 clones, roughly 82% seen once. Germline assignment: CDR1 LNHNV and CDR2 YYDKDF (reference sequence). This CDR3 has 14 amino acids. Deletions cut 3 bases from V and 7 bases from J, with 15 bases between. The chain uses TRBV15 and TRBJ1-2; no definite D call. The material sequenced was CD4+ or CD8+ T cells sorted from blood, taken in a trial of the OX40 agonist ivuxolimab. The clonotype originates from an adult with an advanced solid tumor such as melanoma, head and neck, liver or kidney cancer. The CDR3 nucleotides read TGTGCCACCAGCAGTCAGTCTGCAGCCCTTGGCTACACCTTC. It codes for CATSSQSAALGYTF.